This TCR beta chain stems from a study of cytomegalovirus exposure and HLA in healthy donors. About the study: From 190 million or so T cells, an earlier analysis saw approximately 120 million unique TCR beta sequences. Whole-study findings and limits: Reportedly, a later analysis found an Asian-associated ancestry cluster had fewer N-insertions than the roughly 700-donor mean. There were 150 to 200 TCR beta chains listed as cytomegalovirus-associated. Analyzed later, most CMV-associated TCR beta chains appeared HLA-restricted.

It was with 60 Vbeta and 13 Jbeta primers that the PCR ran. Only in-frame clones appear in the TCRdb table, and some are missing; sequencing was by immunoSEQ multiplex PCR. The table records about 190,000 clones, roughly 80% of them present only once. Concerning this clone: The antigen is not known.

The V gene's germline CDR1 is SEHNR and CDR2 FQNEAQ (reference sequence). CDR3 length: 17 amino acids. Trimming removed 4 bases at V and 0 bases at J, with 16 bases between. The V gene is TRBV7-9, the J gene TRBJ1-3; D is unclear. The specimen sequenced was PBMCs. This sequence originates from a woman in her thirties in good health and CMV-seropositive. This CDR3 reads CASSSRPVSHSGNTIYF. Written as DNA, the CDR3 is TGTGCCAGCAGCTCCCGCCCGGTCTCCCACTCTGGAAACACCATATATTTT.